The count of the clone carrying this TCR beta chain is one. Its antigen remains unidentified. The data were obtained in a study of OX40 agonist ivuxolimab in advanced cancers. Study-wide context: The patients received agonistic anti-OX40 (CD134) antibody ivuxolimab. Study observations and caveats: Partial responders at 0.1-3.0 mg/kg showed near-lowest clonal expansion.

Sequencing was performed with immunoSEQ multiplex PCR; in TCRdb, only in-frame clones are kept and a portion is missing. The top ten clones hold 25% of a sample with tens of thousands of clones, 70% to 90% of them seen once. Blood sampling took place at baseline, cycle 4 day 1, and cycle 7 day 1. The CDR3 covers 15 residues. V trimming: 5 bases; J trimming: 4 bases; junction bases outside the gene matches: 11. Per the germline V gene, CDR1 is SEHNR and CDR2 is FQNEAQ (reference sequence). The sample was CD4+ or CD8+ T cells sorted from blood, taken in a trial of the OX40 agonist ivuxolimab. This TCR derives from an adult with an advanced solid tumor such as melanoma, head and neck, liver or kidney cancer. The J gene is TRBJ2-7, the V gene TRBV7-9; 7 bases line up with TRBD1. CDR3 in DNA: TGTGCCAGCAGCCGAGGGTGGGGACAGCAATACGAGCAGTACTTC. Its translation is CASSRGWGQQYEQYF.